This passage covers 20 T cell receptor beta chains from one sample sequenced in a study of cytomegalovirus exposure and HLA in healthy donors. 60 Vbeta and 13 Jbeta primers were used in PCR. This table comes from immunoSEQ multiplex PCR, and its TCRdb copy is limited to in-frame clones, with some not included. The profile shows under 85,000 clones, about four fifths of them singletons. Sequencing input: PBMCs. These receptors came from a young woman in good health and CMV-seronegative.

The genes are TRBV30 and TRBJ2-1; D may be TRBD2 (5 bases). The CDR3 contains 12 residues. From germline, CDR1 is GTSNPN and CDR2 SVGIG (reference sequence). Deletions cut 5 bases from V and 8 bases from J, with 13 bases between. CDR3 DNA: TGTGCCTGGGAGGGCCTCAGCGATGAGCAGTTCTTC. As protein: CAWEGLSDEQFF.

The chain combines TRBV6-5 with TRBJ1-6, with D possibly being TRBD1 (5 bases). Germline CDR1 MNHEY, CDR2 SVGAGI. Trimming removed 10 bases from V and 14 bases from J, with 27 bases in between. The length of the CDR3 is 15 residues. This CDR3 reads CATRVGRTPAVTLHF. The CDR3 bases are TGTGCCACCCGGGTGGGCAGGACACCGGCGGTAACCCTCCACTTT.

The chain joins TRBV15 to TRBJ2-1, with 8 bases identical to TRBD2. The CDR3 is 21 residues long. CDR1 and CDR2 (germline): LNHNV, YYDKDF (reference sequence). The ends lost 2 bases at V and 0 bases at J; junction bases unmatched: 18. CDR3 sequence (DNA): TGTGCCACCAGCAGATCTCCCGTAACGGGAGGGAGATGGCGCTCCTACAATGAGCAGTTCTTC. Translated: CATSRSPVTGGRWRSYNEQFF. The whole variable domain, filled in from reference TRBV15 and TRBJ2-1, reads DAMVIQNPRYQVTQFGKPVTLSCSQTLNHNVMYWYQQKSSQAPKLLFHYYDKDFNNEADTPDNFQSRRPNTSFCFLDIRSPGLGDTAMYLCATSRSPVTGGRWRSYNEQFFGPGTRLTVL.

The chain's CDR3 is CASSALGAGVYEQYF. The CDR3 nucleotides are TGTGCCAGCAGTGCCCTGGGAGCGGGTGTCTACGAGCAGTACTTC. The chain combines TRBV6-5 with TRBJ2-7; a weak D match, TRBD2 (6 bases). V lost 5 bases, J lost 3 bases, and 17 bases lay in between. The CDR3 has 15 amino acids. Germline CDR1 MNHEY, CDR2 SVGAGI.

The rearrangement joins TRBV4-1 to TRBJ1-5; D is ambiguous. V was clipped by 1 base and J by 3 bases, with 16 bases between them. The CDR3 sequence is 17 residues long. The germline CDR1 and CDR2 sequences are MGHRA and YSYEKL. The CDR3 here is CASSQGRAGKDNQPQHF. CDR3 nucleotides: TGCGCCAGCAGCCAAGGGAGGGCTGGGAAGGACAATCAGCCCCAGCATTTT.

The chain recombines TRBV30 with TRBJ1-1, with 11 bases identical to TRBD1. CDR1 is GTSNPN and CDR2 is SVGIG in the germline V gene (reference sequence). The CDR3 length is 15 residues. Unmatched junction bases numbered 6, after V lost 2 bases and J lost 4 bases. CDR3 loop: CAWSTGQGVGTEAFF. Here the CDR3 DNA reads TGTGCCTGGAGTACGGGACAGGGGGTTGGCACTGAAGCTTTCTTT.

V is TRBV30 and J is TRBJ1-4; D unresolved. The length of the CDR3 is 13 residues. The V and J ends lost 3 bases and 10 bases respectively, with 15 bases between them. Germline CDR1 GTSNPN, CDR2 SVGIG (reference sequence). CDR3 sequence reads: CAWSGGVVGKLFF. The CDR3 DNA follows: TGTGCCTGGAGCGGCGGGGTCGTGGGAAAACTGTTTTTT.

The chain combines TRBV9 with TRBJ2-7; possibly TRBD1 for D (7 bases). The CDR3 length is 15 residues. Trimming stripped 5 bases from V and 2 bases from J, with 17 bases between. The germline V gene encodes CDR1 SGDLS and CDR2 YYNGEE. CDR3 protein: CASRATRDSPYEQYF. In DNA form, the CDR3 reads TGTGCCAGCAGGGCGACGCGGGACAGCCCCTACGAGCAGTACTTC.

This clone was counted a few times. The gene calls are TRBV6-6 and TRBJ2-1; 9 nucleotides align to TRBD2. Germline V gives CDR1 MNHNY, CDR2 SVGAGI (reference sequence). V dropped 6 bases and J dropped 10; count of bases not matched to a gene: 7. The CDR3 totals 13 residues. The CDR3 loop is CASSPSGVSEQFF. The CDR3 DNA is TGTGCCAGCAGCCCTAGCGGGGTGAGCGAGCAGTTCTTC.

The J gene is TRBJ1-2, the V gene TRBV4-1; D ambiguous. Trimming left V 1 base short and J 8 bases short, with 20 bases between. The CDR3 loop spans 16 amino acids. Germline assignment: CDR1 MGHRA and CDR2 YSYEKL. The CDR3 DNA reads TGCGCCAGCAGCCAAGTTCGAGTCCCACACAGAGAGGGCTACACCTTC. Its protein is CASSQVRVPHREGYTF.

The gene calls are TRBV7-2 and TRBJ1-1; 9 positions agree with TRBD1. CDR3 length equals 16 residues. With 5 bases clipped from V and 5 bases from J, the junction kept 12 bases outside the gene matches. Germline V gene sequence: CDR1 SGHTA, CDR2 FQGNSA. The CDR3, as DNA: TGTGCCAGCAGCCCCCGGGCGGACAGGGGATATACTGAAGCTTTCTTT. Its translation is CASSPRADRGYTEAFF. Full variable domain (remainder filled in from reference TRBV7-2 and TRBJ1-1): GAGVSQSPSNKVTEKGKDVELRCDPISGHTALYWYRQSLGQGLEFLIYFQGNSAPDKSGLPSDRFSAERTGGSVSTLTIQRTQQEDSAVYLCASSPRADRGYTEAFFGQGTRLTVV.

In its sample, this clone was seen a few times. The rearrangement uses TRBV5-1 and TRBJ2-3; D perhaps matches TRBD2 (5 bases). Trimming left V 1 base short and J 4 bases short, with 10 bases between. Germline lookup yields CDR1 SGHRS and CDR2 YFSETQ. The CDR3 contains 14 residues. CDR3 nucleotides: TGCGCCAGCAGCTTGTCCGCGGAGGCAGATACGCAGTATTTT. This codes for CASSLSAEADTQYF.

The chain has TRBV4-2 and TRBJ1-2, with unresolved D. The ends were cut back, 3 bases at V and 0 bases at J, with 11 bases in the middle. The CDR3 sequence is 15 residues long. The V gene's germline CDR1 is LGHNA and CDR2 YNFKEQ. DNA for the CDR3: TGTGCCAGCAGCCAGGAAAGCGACGCTAACTATGGCTACACCTTC. Amino acids: CASSQESDANYGYTF.

The V call is TRBV30, the J call TRBJ1-1; 7 bases map to TRBD1. This CDR3 has 14 residues. With V trimmed by 4 bases and J by 4 bases, 9 bases remained unmatched. The germline gives CDR1 GTSNPN, CDR2 SVGIG (reference sequence). CDR3 protein: CAWIQRGLLTEAFF. CDR3 in DNA: TGTGCCTGGATTCAAAGGGGGCTGCTCACTGAAGCTTTCTTT.

V gene TRBV30 combines with J gene TRBJ1-2; 8 bases agree with TRBD1. The trim removed 6 bases at V and 0 bases at J, leaving 6 bases unmatched. Germline CDR1 and CDR2: GTSNPN and SVGIG (reference sequence). The CDR3 totals 14 residues. CDR3 amino acids: CACRGQGPNYGYTF. The CDR3 DNA is TGTGCCTGCAGGGGGCAGGGGCCTAACTATGGCTACACCTTC. Full variable domain (missing parts from reference TRBV30 and TRBJ1-2): SQTIHQWPATLVQPVGSPLSLECTVEGTSNPNLYWYRQAAGRGLQLLFYSVGIGQISSEVPQNLSASRPQDRQFILSSKKLLLSDSGFYLCACRGQGPNYGYTFGSGTRLTVV.

The chain recombines TRBV2 with TRBJ1-6, with 10 bases lining up with TRBD1. CDR1 and CDR2 from the germline V gene are SNHLY and FYNNEI. The CDR3 has 14 amino acids. After removal of 7 bases from V and 9 bases from J, the junction contained 6 bases not matched to a gene. CDR3 protein: CASTRQGAGSPLHF. The CDR3 DNA follows: TGTGCCAGCACCCGACAGGGGGCGGGTTCACCCCTCCACTTT.

This chain links TRBV15 with TRBJ2-7; the match to TRBD1 covers 7 bases. V lost 5 bases and J lost 3; bases outside the gene matches: 10. The CDR3 runs 15 residues. The germline gives CDR1 LNHNV, CDR2 YYDKDF (reference sequence). CDR3 sequence (DNA): TGTGCCACCAGCGGCGCCCGACAGGGTCTCTACGAGCAGTACTTC. It encodes CATSGARQGLYEQYF.

This rearrangement joins TRBV7-9 to TRBJ2-2, with D possibly TRBD1 on 6 matching bases. The V and J ends lost 5 bases and 7 bases respectively, with 14 bases between them. CDR1 is SEHNR, CDR2 FQNEAQ, per germline (reference sequence). The CDR3 is made up of 14 amino acids. The CDR3 bases are TGTGCCAGCAGCGGAAACAGGGCGGACGGGGAGCTGTTTTTT. This sequence encodes CASSGNRADGELFF.

The sample holds one count of this clone. The chain is built from TRBV2 and TRBJ1-6; maybe TRBD1 (5 bases). CDR1 is SNHLY, CDR2 FYNNEI, per germline. The CDR3 length is 14 residues. V shed 2 bases and J shed 4 bases, with 6 bases lying between them. CDR3 DNA: TGTGCCAGCAGTGAAAGGGGTTATAATTCACCCCTCCACTTT. This codes for CASSERGYNSPLHF.

The CDR3 nucleotides read TGCGCCAGCAGCCAAGAGACAGGGGGCGCGGGTTCCTACGAGCAGTACTTC. This gives the protein CASSQETGGAGSYEQYF. The genes are TRBV4-3 and TRBJ2-7; 10 bases map to TRBD1. V shed 0 bases and J 1 base; nucleotides not matched to a gene: 6. Germline V gene data show CDR1 as LGHNA and CDR2 as YSLEER. The CDR3 runs to 17 residues.